Given below is one TCR beta chain in context. It lacks a known antigen. No base quality values were provided; no much bigger clone lies one nucleotide off. The cohort was made up of roughly 670 healthy bone marrow donors. At the time of sampling, every cohort member was nominally healthy, though immune exposures that went unrecorded were likely present. Of the 700 or so cohort members, approximately 300 had a positive CMV serostatus and about 360 had a negative one, while no CMV serostatus was recorded for the donor. Each donor provided a peripheral blood sample, and peripheral blood mononuclear cells were used for TCR beta sequencing. Genomic DNA extraction from the blood cell samples was performed with the Qiagen DNeasy Blood Extraction Kit. This specimen comes from a study of cytomegalovirus exposure and HLA in healthy donors (dated by TCRdb to 2016 to 2017). A note on the overall study: An earlier analysis of approximately 640 of the donors reported more than 250 Gb of sequence data and 117 million unique TCR beta sequences from about 179 million T cells. Around 300 gigabases of sequencing data and 80 million or so unique TCR sequences were included in an early release covering about 600 HLA-typed donors. The genetic ancestry cluster associated with self-reported Caucasian donors included about 81% of the 398 genotyped donors. The aim of the study was to test whether cataloging public T cell receptors could identify signatures of past pathogen exposure. The study profiled the T cell repertoires of fewer than 850 subjects by immunosequencing and related them to cytomegalovirus serostatus. Along with the approximately 670-subject first cohort, a separate validation cohort of about 110 different subjects was used. To predict cytomegalovirus infection status, the study combined high-throughput TCR immunosequencing, statistical association of individual TCRs with disease status, and machine learning. A later analysis re-analyzed previously published TCR beta repertoires from hundreds of donors and added high-resolution HLA genotyping to study TCR occurrence patterns. Rather than drawing on any new phenotypic data, the later analysis identified candidate immune exposures from TCR beta sequences and the way those sequences occurred across donors. An earlier analysis of around 580 of the donors used high-throughput TCR beta sequencing to judge whether each TCR beta V gene segment behaved as functional or pseudogenic. Alongside the repertoire data, information on donor age, sex, ethnicity and CMV serostatus was compiled. In a later genetic analysis, genome-wide SNP genotypes for about three fifths of the roughly 670 donors were used, and that subset was treated as a discovery cohort. All discovery cohort repertoires had been generated on a single sequencing platform. Both class I and class II loci were covered by HLA typing, at four-digit resolution. Typing coverage varied by locus: roughly 620-640 donors for A, B, C, DRB1 and DQB1; around 560 for DQA1; about 570 for DPA1; approximately 450 for DPB1. Several DR-DQ haplotypes were handled as single units for association and clustering because linkage in the cohort was strong. Among about 360 genotyped donors of the cohort, an average of about 240,000 unique TCR beta nucleotide sequences were sequenced per donor, 15% to 20% of them non-productive. What the authors observed across the whole study: The earlier analysis of 587 of the donors excluded approximately 17 rarely observed V segments, including chromosome 9 orphons, because counts were too low. The cohort was sequenced for TCR beta chains only, and without alpha or paired-chain data the features that could be detected were limited. Strong co-occurrence of HLA alleles, especially DR and DQ, made assigning TCR associations to individual alleles difficult. It was suggested by the authors that the approach could potentially be generalized to other disease states and immunological phenotypes. In a later analysis, the rate of TCR association differed among HLA loci, with DRB1 alleles having the most associated TCRs and HLA-C alleles having the fewest. The study listed 150 to 200 TCR beta chains as associated with cytomegalovirus. The classifier was reported to diagnose cytomegalovirus status with high specificity and sensitivity in both the original cohort and the validation cohort. In a later analysis, most CMV-associated TCR beta chains were found to appear HLA-restricted, with HLA associations seemingly driven largely by CMV exposure. A cluster of highly shared sequence variants was judged likely to represent a technical artifact of the sequencing pipeline. V-gene and J-gene trimming of TCR beta chains was associated with a missense DCLRE1C variant in a later genetic analysis, and the association was replicated in an independent cohort. Specific HLA alleles were associated with 16,951 TCR beta sequences at a false discovery rate of 0.05 in a later analysis. Immune exposure information for the cohort was limited to CMV serostatus. Because HLA typing was missing for some donors at each locus, association tests included only the typed subset. Across donors, most TCR sequences were observed very rarely, whereas some public TCRs were present in many individuals. Compared with the roughly 710-donor mean, donors in an Asian-associated ancestry cluster had fewer N-insertions in productive TCRs, according to a later genetic analysis. According to a later analysis, parvovirus B19, influenza, CMV and Epstein-Barr virus appeared linked to several top co-occurrence clusters. In a later analysis, HLA-associated TCR beta chains were found to be more clonally expanded and to have lower generation probabilities than equally common non-associated chains. A few of the identified cytomegalovirus-associated TCR beta chains were confirmed in vitro to be specific for cytomegalovirus antigens. Some IMGT-functional V segments, including TRBV6-2 and TRBV6-3, could not be told apart with the 87-base-pair reads, so those segments were excluded. A further reported finding was that TCR beta sequences accurately predicted the HLA-A and HLA-B alleles for most subjects in the first cohort. Correlated functional status among segregating V segments might be attributable to linkage disequilibrium, but an unknown experimental factor could not be ruled out. The presence/absence analyses assumed that sequencing depth was roughly uniform across donors, and that assumption may not be true. In an earlier analysis of approximately 590 of the donors, most TCR beta V segments were observed in productive rearrangements about 87% or about 30% of the time, broadly matching IMGT annotations.

Trimming at the junction amounts to 3 bases on V and 0 bases on J, and the germline ends lie 11 bases apart. The germline V gene specifies SQVTM as CDR1 and ANQGSEA as CDR2. The CDR3 sequence holds 14 residues, the cysteine and phenylalanine included. Only the CDR3 region is kept as DNA, spanning 42 bases read in frame from base 1. Libraries were made using the immunoSEQ multiplex PCR assay. A mixture of 60 forward primers for TCR Vbeta segments and 13 reverse primers for TCR Jbeta segments was used in the multiplex PCR. The CDR3 region of rearranged TCR beta genes was amplified from genomic DNA by a multiplex PCR assay. The amplified TCR beta libraries were sequenced on the Illumina HiSeq System as 87-base-pair reads. In the original analysis: A later analysis counted about 76 million unique TCR beta chains across the roughly 700 repertoires, and 10 million to 12 million of these chains were shared by at least two donors. Raw reads were error-corrected and collapsed into unique sequences with a nearest-neighbor algorithm that merged closely related sequences to remove PCR and sequencing errors. Alignment of CDR3 sequences to IMGT reference sequences was used to assign V, D and J gene segments. For a sequence to be retained, a match of at least six nucleotides was required to both a V gene segment and a J gene segment. A rearrangement counted as productive if the CDR3 had no stop codons and remained in frame with V and J, and every other rearrangement counted as non-productive. Following IMGT convention, CDR3 was defined as the stretch from the second conserved V-encoded cysteine up to the conserved J-encoded phenylalanine. Sequences without an unambiguous match to a single V gene segment were excluded from the earlier analysis of almost 600 of the donors. An earlier analysis of 500 to 600 of the donors classified V segments as functional when productive rearrangements were above 56.7% and as segregating when the standard deviation between donors was above 5%. To diagnose cytomegalovirus status from the catalog of TCR beta chain sequences, a statistical classification framework was built. In a later analysis, V and J genes were assigned by comparing TCR nucleotide sequences against IMGT/GENE-DB human TR gene sequences. In a later analysis, CDR3 sequences and most-parsimonious VDJ recombination scenarios were assigned using the TCRdist pipeline. A later analysis defined each TCR beta chain by its CDR3 amino acid sequence plus V-gene family, and excluded reads lacking a unique V-gene family. As a way to deal with suspected cross-contamination and a sequencing artifact, a later analysis dropped 640 or so nucleotide sequences that were highly shared and had low generation probability. A later analysis calculated a clonal expansion index for each public chain from normalized within-repertoire ranks of inferred template counts. In a later analysis, generation probabilities were computed with a VDJ recombination model fitted to out-of-frame rearrangements, and the resulting probabilities were checked against IGoR. A later analysis scored TCR-TCR, TCR-HLA and TCR-CMV co-occurrence with hypergeometric tests, applying a repertoire-size bias correction to TCR pairs. In a later analysis, false discovery rates were estimated by permuting HLA or CMV assignments 20 times. In a later analysis, co-occurring TCRs were grouped using DBSCAN, with TCRdist sequence similarity added in when clustering inside HLA-allele-positive subsets. Repertoires with fewer than 30,000 or more than 120,000 public chains were left out of co-occurrence clustering, as were five repertoires with anomalous nucleotide sharing. The table was pulled from immuneACCESS by TCRdb, which kept in-frame rearrangements only. Such tables lose some clones; where checked, under half of the loss comes from unresolved V genes, and the rest has no known cause. V, J and clone size are those of that table, while D and trimming were read from the DNA. The sample data list tens of thousands of clones, and roughly 50% of these were observed just once. The ten largest account for roughly 12% of the sample.

The chain is assembled from TRBV29-1 and TRBJ1-1; a confident D gene designation cannot be given. Sequencing was carried out using PBMCs. This TCR derives from a human donor in good health. The DNA sequence reads TGCAGCGTTGATGCGGGTATCCTGAACACTGAAGCTTTCTTT. It is translated as CSVDAGILNTEAFF.